A single sample is the source of the 22 T cell receptor beta chains below, sequenced in a study of T-cell reconstitution after alpha-beta-depleted transplantation in children. TCRbeta library construction was performed incorporating unique molecular identifiers. TCRdb recomputed calls from the PCR reads with MiXCR, one row per CDR3 protein. In the table there are roughly 500,000 distinct CDR3 sequences, approximately 30% of which are singletons. Sequenced here: PBMCs from the stem cell graft donor, sampled from the stem cell graft. All receptors derive from a human donor who donated a stem cell graft to a child with aplastic anemia.

The CDR3 nucleotides are TGTGCCAGCAGTTTCCGTGGTTCGTTCGGCGGGGCCGGGGAGCTGTTTTTT. It is translated as CASSFRGSFGGAGELFF. V usage is TRBV27 and J usage is TRBJ2-2; the D gene is possibly TRBD2 (6 bases). This CDR3 is 17 amino acids long. Looked up from germline, CDR1 is MNHEY and CDR2 is SMNVEV (reference sequence). V was pared by 3 bases and J by 6 bases, with 20 bases between.

The chain is built from TRBV12-3 or TRBV12-4 and TRBJ2-7, with 12 nucleotides matching TRBD2. The CDR3 sequence is 15 residues long. Germline trimming cut 5 bases from V and 5 bases from J; bases unmatched to any gene: 7. Here the CDR3 DNA reads TGTGCCAGCAGTAAGACTAGCGGGAGTTCCCACGAGCAGTACTTC. Translating gives CASSKTSGSSHEQYF.

The chain employs TRBV6-5 and TRBJ2-1; 7 bases align to TRBD2. CDR1 MNHEY and CDR2 SVGAGI come from the germline V gene. V dropped 0 bases and J dropped 4; count of bases not matched to a gene: 3. The length of the CDR3 is 15 residues. CDR3 in DNA: TGTGCCAGCAGTTACTCGGCTAGCGGATACAATGAGCAGTTCTTC. It specifies CASSYSASGYNEQFF.

This chain uses TRBV18 with TRBJ2-7; TRBD1 aligns across 11 bases. The V segment lost 6 bases and the J segment 8 bases; nucleotides outside the gene matches: 9. This CDR3 comprises 14 residues. Germline CDR1 is KGHSH and CDR2 is LQKENI. CDR3 bases: TGTGCCAGCTCCCCCGGGACAGGGGGACTTAAGCAGTACGTC. Protein product: CASSPGTGGLKQYV.

This clonotype was seen a few times. The rearrangement joins TRBV7-2 to TRBJ1-1, with D tentatively TRBD1 (6 bases). Trimming stripped 1 base from V and 1 base from J, with 10 bases between. Germline CDR1 is SGHTA and CDR2 is FQGNSA. CDR3 length: 15 residues. CDR3 in DNA: TGTGCCAGCAGCTTAGGGGGGGCTCAGAACACTGAAGCTTTCTTT. It specifies CASSLGGAQNTEAFF.

The sample holds a few counts of this clonotype. The chain carries TRBV7-2 and TRBJ2-3, with 11 positions matching TRBD2. The CDR3 has 16 residues. Trimming took 5 bases from V and 5 from J; bases not matched to a gene: 9. Germline-derived CDR1 and CDR2 are SGHTA and FQGNSA. This CDR3 reads CASSQQLAGDGDTQYF. Here the CDR3 DNA reads TGTGCCAGCAGCCAACAACTAGCGGGAGATGGAGATACGCAGTATTTT.

V usage is TRBV11-3 and J usage is TRBJ2-1; 8 nucleotides agree with TRBD2. This CDR3 has 17 amino acids. Germline CDR1 and CDR2: SGHNT and YENEEA. V dropped 1 base and J dropped 4; count of bases not matched to a gene: 9. The CDR3 coding sequence is TGTGCCAGCAGCTTAGGGACGGGCGGGAGGAAGTACAATGAGCAGTTCTTC. Residues: CASSLGTGGRKYNEQFF. Full variable domain (remainder filled in from reference TRBV11-3 and TRBJ2-1): EAGVVQSPRYKIIEKKQPVAFWCNPISGHNTLYWYLQNLGQGPELLIRYENEEAVDDSQLPKDRFSAERLKGVDSTLKIQPAELGDSAVYLCASSLGTGGRKYNEQFFGPGTRLTVL.

Only a few counts were recorded for this clonotype. This chain connects TRBV15 to TRBJ2-5; D perhaps matches TRBD1 (6 bases). V shed 4 bases and J shed 2 bases, with 11 bases lying between them. CDR1 is LNHNV and CDR2 is YYDKDF in the germline V gene (reference sequence). The CDR3 runs to 14 residues. The CDR3 here is CATSTPDRQETQYF. The CDR3 DNA sequence: TGTGCCACCAGCACCCCGGACAGACAAGAGACCCAGTACTTC.

V usage is TRBV12-3 or TRBV12-4 and J usage is TRBJ2-1; 9 bases match TRBD1. The length of the CDR3 is 17 residues. The ends lost 6 bases at V and 7 bases at J; junction bases unmatched: 16. In DNA form, the CDR3 reads TGTGCCAGCAGCCACGGGCGACCGGGACAGGGTAGAAATGAGCAGTTCTTC. Amino acid sequence: CASSHGRPGQGRNEQFF.

The rearrangement joins TRBV28 to TRBJ1-1, with no clear D. Germline CDR1 MDHEN, CDR2 SYDVKM. This CDR3 spans 13 amino acids. V lost 11 bases, J lost 3 bases, and 16 bases lay in between. The CDR3 loop is CALKEGIDTEAFF. CDR3 DNA sequence: TGTGCCTTAAAGGAAGGGATCGACACTGAAGCTTTCTTT. Complete variable domain (other parts from reference TRBV28 and TRBJ1-1): DVKVTQSSRYLVKRTGEKVFLECVQDMDHENMFWYRQDPGLGLRLIYFSYDVKMKEKGDIPEGYSVSREKKERFSLILESASTNQTSMYLCALKEGIDTEAFFGQGTRLTVV.

The V call is TRBV6-1, the J call TRBJ2-7; 8 bases map to TRBD1. This CDR3 spans 16 amino acids. J gave up 2 bases and V 7 bases, and 13 bases lay outside the gene matches. Germline V gene data show CDR1 as MNHNS and CDR2 as SASEGT. CDR3 residues: CASTHPDRVVAYEQYV. The CDR3 DNA is TGTGCCAGCACCCACCCGGACAGGGTGGTCGCCTACGAGCAGTACGTC.

This clonotype was found a few times. The chain combines TRBV6-5 with TRBJ1-6; D ambiguous. Trimming cost V 0 bases and J 10 bases, with 7 bases left between them. This CDR3 is built from 13 residues. Per germline, CDR1 MNHEY and CDR2 SVGAGI. In DNA, the CDR3 is TGTGCCAGCAGTTACTCGAATTGGTCACCCCTCCACTTT. This gives the protein CASSYSNWSPLHF.

In its sample, this clonotype was seen a few times. The chain couples TRBV12-3 or TRBV12-4 to TRBJ2-1; 10 bases line up with TRBD2. J gave up 4 bases and V 7 bases, and 10 bases lay outside the gene matches. This CDR3 region has 16 residues. The DNA of the CDR3 is TGTGCCAGCACCCTTCAGGGACTAGCGCCATACAATGAGCAGTTCTTC. Translation: CASTLQGLAPYNEQFF.

This clonotype was detected only a few times. The rearrangement uses TRBV12-3 or TRBV12-4 and TRBJ2-4; no clear D. The CDR3 consists of 11 residues. Trimming cost V 4 bases and J 13 bases, with 11 bases left between them. CDR3 nucleotide sequence: TGTGCCAGCAGTTCGGCAAAACTCCAGTACTTC. It translates to CASSSAKLQYF.

The chain links TRBV5-4 to TRBJ1-1, with D unclear. Germline assignment: CDR1 SGHNT and CDR2 YYREEE (reference sequence). The CDR3 is 12 residues long. V lost 4 bases to trimming and J lost 8 bases, with 12 bases between them. The DNA of the CDR3 is TGTGCCAGCAGCCCGGACCAAGCGGAAGCTTTCTTT. This encodes CASSPDQAEAFF.

The chain employs TRBV20-1 and TRBJ2-1, with 11 bases identical to TRBD2. Germline V gene lookup returns CDR1 DFQATT and CDR2 SNEGSKA (reference sequence). The junction had 3 bases not matched to a gene; V was cut back by 0 bases and J by 2 bases. The CDR3 covers 16 residues. Here the CDR3 reads CSAREGLAATYNEQFF. The CDR3 coding sequence is TGCAGTGCTAGAGAGGGACTAGCGGCAACCTACAATGAGCAGTTCTTC.

This clonotype turned up a few times. This chain joins TRBV7-9 and TRBJ2-1; D is undetermined. CDR1 and CDR2 (germline): SEHNR, FQNEAQ (reference sequence). V was pared by 5 bases and J by 10 bases, with 15 bases between. CDR3 length: 13 amino acids. CDR3: CASSHELVDEQFF. The CDR3 DNA is TGTGCCAGCAGCCACGAACTCGTAGACGAGCAGTTCTTC.

This rearrangement joins TRBV27 to TRBJ2-1; no definite D call. The germline V gene has CDR1 MNHEY and CDR2 SMNVEV (reference sequence). The CDR3 totals 11 residues. V gave up 9 bases and J gave up 5 bases, with 8 bases separating them. CDR3: CASGPDNEQFF. DNA for the CDR3: TGTGCCAGTGGCCCAGACAATGAGCAGTTCTTC.

This clonotype was picked up a small number of times. The chain employs TRBV12-3 or TRBV12-4 and TRBJ1-1, with D possibly matching TRBD1 (5 bases). With 5 bases removed from V and 0 bases from J, the gap between germline ends came to 13 bases. This CDR3 has 15 amino acids. The CDR3 is CASSRDLGMNTEAFF. CDR3 coding DNA: TGTGCCAGCAGTAGGGACCTAGGTATGAACACTGAAGCTTTCTTT.

This chain joins TRBV27 and TRBJ2-5, with TRBD1 matching over 7 bases. J was trimmed by 2 bases and V by 8 bases; bases with no gene match: 11. The germline V gene has CDR1 MNHEY and CDR2 SMNVEV (reference sequence). The CDR3 is 15 amino acids. CDR3 nucleotides: TGTGCCAGCTCAGGGGGACAGATGTTGCAAGAGACCCAGTACTTC. Its protein is CASSGGQMLQETQYF.

This clonotype was counted between two and nine times. This chain joins TRBV10-3 and TRBJ2-1; D gene ambiguous. Trimming cost V 4 bases and J 3 bases, with 7 bases left between them. The CDR3 spans 13 residues. Germline assignment: CDR1 ENHRY and CDR2 SYGVKD. CDR3 coding DNA: TGTGCCATCAGTGCTGCGGTCTACAATGAGCAGTTCTTC. The encoded protein is CAISAAVYNEQFF.

V and J are TRBV7-9 and TRBJ1-1; tentative D call: TRBD1 (5 bases). In germline, CDR1 is SEHNR, CDR2 FQNEAQ (reference sequence). Trimming left V 0 bases short and J 4 bases short, with 12 bases between. The CDR3 totals 15 residues. CDR3 sequence (DNA): TGTGCCAGCAGCTTAGCGTCAGGGTGGCGCACTGAAGCTTTCTTT. It yields the protein CASSLASGWRTEAFF.